These T cell receptor beta chains were read from a single sample in a study of CD8 T cells in cerebrospinal fluid in Alzheimer's disease. TCRdb reprocessed the 10x single-cell sequencing reads, with one entry per CDR3 protein and no DNA. The sample data list 1,500 to 2,000 distinct CDR3 sequences. Sequencing input: cerebrospinal fluid. These receptors all stem from a human donor in good health. Each CDR3 is given with its conserved first and last residue. Not every row has a clone size; where given, it reads once, few, many or a size class.

j_call | v_call | clone_size | cdr3_length | cdr3_aa
TRBJ2-3 | TRBV5-1 | medium-sized | 15 | CASSSGTLRTDTQYF
TRBJ2-4 | TRBV5-6 | medium-sized | 15 | CASSFRLAVPIVQYF
TRBJ1-2 | TRBV20-1 | medium-sized | 12 | CRGSGANYGYTF
TRBJ2-3 | TRBV21-1 | medium-sized | 18 | CASSKGGPEAGGTDTQYF
TRBJ2-7 | TRBV27 | medium-sized | 14 | CASSFGTGPYEQYF
TRBJ2-7 | TRBV27 | medium-sized | 15 | CASSTTAGGTTKQYF
TRBJ2-6 | TRBV19 | medium-sized | 15 | CASSSDSLEANVLTF
TRBJ2-3 | TRBV19 | NA | 16 | CASSIGGLGLRDTQYF
TRBJ2-2 | TRBV3-1 | medium-sized | 16 | CASSQVSGARTGELFF
TRBJ2-1 | TRBV12-3/TRBV12-4 | medium-sized | 13 | CASTVGSYNEQFF
TRBJ1-1 | TRBV20-1 | medium-sized | 15 | CSARGGQGAYTEAFF
TRBJ1-2 | TRBV5-1 | medium-sized | 13 | CASSSTGLYGYTF
TRBJ2-7 | TRBV6-6 | medium-sized | 14 | CASSSPDRRHEQYF
TRBJ1-6 | TRBV10-3 | medium-sized | 15 | CAISESGDRASPLHF
TRBJ2-7 | TRBV12-3/TRBV12-4 | NA | 15 | CASSSPRWGLHEQYF
TRBJ1-4 | TRBV7-9 | medium-sized | 17 | CASSSVFGGRGNEKLFF
TRBJ1-2 | TRBV30 | NA | 13 | CAWTRTGPYGYTF
TRBJ2-1 | TRBV7-2 | large | 14 | CASSPYPGYNEQFF
TRBJ2-7 | TRBV5-6 | medium-sized | 16 | CASSAIGTTDTYEQYF
TRBJ1-5 | TRBV12-3/TRBV12-4 | medium-sized | 14 | CASSLGTYNQPQHF
TRBJ2-5 | TRBV20-1 | medium-sized | 14 | CSADKTGPRETQYF
TRBJ2-1 | TRBV24-1 | medium-sized | 14 | CATSDPGQKNEQFF
TRBJ1-1 | TRBV9 | medium-sized | 12 | CASSAAQTEAFF
TRBJ2-7 | TRBV5-1 | medium-sized | 13 | CASRYQGSYEQYF
TRBJ1-1 | TRBV14 | medium-sized | 14 | CASSQAGSYTEAFF
TRBJ1-2 | TRBV29-1 | medium-sized | 12 | CSVGTGDYGYTF
TRBJ1-1 | TRBV28 | large | 17 | CASSLFRGPVGDTEAFF
TRBJ1-1 | TRBV6-6 | medium-sized | 15 | CASSYTGTGPGGAFF
TRBJ2-7 | TRBV19 | NA | 13 | CASKEDRGYEQYF
TRBJ2-1 | TRBV19 | NA | 21 | CASSIPMGTASFPSSYNEQFF
TRBJ2-6 | TRBV6-5 | large | 15 | CASSYAGPGANVLTF
TRBJ2-1 | TRBV3-1 | medium-sized | 15 | CASQRHDSTYNEQFF
TRBJ2-1 | TRBV7-2 | medium-sized | 17 | CASSLDRGVSSYNEQFF
TRBJ1-1 | TRBV6-4 | medium-sized | 13 | CASSDRPNTEAFF
TRBJ2-1 | TRBV7-6 | NA | 16 | CASSLTLSSGPDEQFF
TRBJ2-4 | TRBV28 | medium-sized | 17 | CASSLGTQLLAKNIQYF
TRBJ2-3 | TRBV6-2/TRBV6-3 | NA | 16 | CASSFSSRGGSDTQYF
TRBJ1-6 | TRBV2 | NA | 14 | CAAAWDSLNSPLHF
TRBJ2-7 | TRBV12-3/TRBV12-4 | medium-sized | 16 | CASTPEGTASSYEQYF
TRBJ2-1 | TRBV20-1 | large | 14 | CSASGDRGSNEQFF
TRBJ2-4 | TRBV5-1 | NA | 14 | CASSFQGGKNIQYF
TRBJ1-1 | TRBV20-1 | medium-sized | 16 | CSASPPGVRGNTEAFF
TRBJ1-2 | TRBV5-5 | medium-sized | 13 | CASSLEVVYGYTF
TRBJ1-1 | TRBV3-1 | large | 14 | CASSSSAVNTEAFF
TRBJ1-1 | TRBV6-6 | NA | 13 | CASSPGMNTEAFF
TRBJ1-2 | TRBV28 | medium-sized | 16 | CASSYPGAGGFYGYTF
TRBJ2-1 | TRBV7-6 | NA | 13 | CASSSQSYNEQFF
TRBJ1-5 | TRBV4-3 | medium-sized | 17 | CASSQEMSLATGVAQHF
TRBJ1-1 | TRBV11-2 | medium-sized | 13 | CASSSQGATEAFF
TRBJ2-4 | TRBV6-1 | medium-sized | 16 | CASSLRGGSYKNIQYF
TRBJ1-6 | TRBV4-1 | large | 14 | CASSQDRGNSPLHF
TRBJ1-6 | TRBV7-9 | medium-sized | 12 | CASSPATGPLHF